The 21 T cell receptor beta chains below all came from one sample that was sequenced in a study of T cell responses to AZD1222 COVID-19 vaccine. Sequenced by immunoSEQ multiplex PCR; TCRdb stores in-frame clones only, minus some. Of roughly 120,000 clones in the sample, about 90% were seen once. This specimen consisted of peripheral blood, obtained on day 0 of AZD1222 vaccination. The source is an adult in good health.

The rearrangement uses TRBV2 and TRBJ2-1; D is undetermined. There are 13 residues in the CDR3. V dropped 4 bases and J dropped 3 bases, with 7 bases sitting between them. Germline V gives CDR1 SNHLY, CDR2 FYNNEI. The CDR3 DNA is TGTGCCAGCAGTGTAGGGTACTACAATGAGCAGTTCTTC. It translates to CASSVGYYNEQFF.

The V and J genes are TRBV10-3 and TRBJ1-4; D ambiguous. CDR1 is ENHRY and CDR2 is SYGVKD in the germline V gene. Trimming took 3 bases from V and 8 from J, leaving 7 bases between them. This CDR3 has 12 residues. This CDR3 reads CAISDSLEKLFF. The DNA for the CDR3 is TGTGCCATCAGTGACAGTCTGGAAAAACTGTTTTTT.

The J gene is TRBJ2-1, the V gene TRBV15; no clear D gene. Germline assignment: CDR1 LNHNV and CDR2 YYDKDF (reference sequence). The CDR3 is 17 residues long. Trimming took off 2 bases at V and 2 bases at J, with 16 bases between the two ends. The CDR3 DNA sequence: TGTGCCACCAGCAGATACCCCCCGGGCCAACCCTACAATGAGCAGTTCTTC. Protein: CATSRYPPGQPYNEQFF.

J is TRBJ2-7 and V is TRBV9, with D possibly called TRBD1 or TRBD2 (5 bases each). CDR3 length: 12 residues. Germline V gene sequence: CDR1 SGDLS, CDR2 YYNGEE. Trimming cost V 5 bases and J 6 bases, with 12 bases left between them. For the CDR3, the DNA is TGTGCCAGCAGGGGGGAGTGGGGCGAGCAGTACTTC. Translated, it gives CASRGEWGEQYF.

Only one count was recorded for this clone. V usage is TRBV7-3 and J usage is TRBJ2-1; 12 nucleotides line up with TRBD2. Germline CDR1 and CDR2: SGHTA and FQGTGA. CDR3 length equals 15 residues. The J segment lost 8 bases and the V segment lost 5 bases, leaving 7 bases of the junction unmatched. CDR3 in amino acids: CASSPLAGGFDEQFF. As DNA, the CDR3 is TGTGCCAGCAGCCCTCTAGCGGGAGGGTTCGATGAGCAGTTCTTC.

This rearrangement joins TRBV7-3 to TRBJ2-2; a possible D gene is TRBD1 (5 bases). This CDR3 has 16 residues. The ends were cut back, 4 bases at V and 2 bases at J, with 14 bases in the middle. The germline gives CDR1 SGHTA, CDR2 FQGTGA. As DNA, the CDR3 is TGTGCCAGCAGCTCCACAGGCGTACAAAACACCGGGGAGCTGTTTTTT. Translation: CASSSTGVQNTGELFF.

This chain joins TRBV18 and TRBJ1-1, with 8 bases lining up with TRBD1. V dropped 2 bases and J dropped 0; count of bases not matched to a gene: 11. The germline CDR1 and CDR2 sequences are KGHSH and LQKENI. There are 18 residues in the CDR3. CDR3 sequence (DNA): TGTGCCAGCTCACCAATTCCAGGGGGCGCTCATATGAACACTGAAGCTTTCTTT. The encoded protein is CASSPIPGGAHMNTEAFF.

This clone has just one count. V and J are TRBV19 and TRBJ1-5; tentatively, D is TRBD1 (6 bases). CDR3 length: 15 residues. The ends were cut back, 3 bases at V and 6 bases at J, with 15 bases in the middle. Germline CDR1 reads LNHDA; CDR2 reads SQIVND (reference sequence). The CDR3 region has the DNA TGTGCCAGTAGTATCGGTGGGGGGGCCGGTCAGCCCCAGCATTTT. Protein sequence: CASSIGGGAGQPQHF.

The rearrangement links TRBV19 to TRBJ2-7; weak D call: TRBD2 (5 bases). The germline CDR1 and CDR2 sequences are LNHDA and SQIVND (reference sequence). Trimming took off 5 bases at V and 6 bases at J, with 17 bases between the two ends. The CDR3 runs 14 residues. CDR3 protein: CASSPSRASGEQYF. As DNA, the CDR3 is TGTGCCAGTAGTCCCAGTAGAGCGAGCGGCGAGCAGTACTTC.

The V and J genes are TRBV19 and TRBJ1-1; D uncertain. Germline V gene sequence: CDR1 LNHDA, CDR2 SQIVND (reference sequence). The germline V and J ends were trimmed by 6 bases and 0 bases, with 5 bases remaining between them. The CDR3 sequence is 12 residues long. CDR3 sequence: CASRGLNTEAFF. In nucleotides, the CDR3 is TGTGCCAGTAGAGGACTGAACACTGAAGCTTTCTTT.

The V gene is TRBV3-1 (or the pseudogene TRBV3-2), the J gene TRBJ1-1; D is uncertain. Per the germline V gene, CDR1 is LGHDT and CDR2 is YNNKEL (reference sequence). CDR3 length: 13 amino acids. Trimming shortened V by 4 bases and J by 3 bases, and 9 bases separated the two germline ends. CDR3 coding DNA: TGTGCCAGCAGCCTAAAAAGTTACACTGAAGCTTTCTTT. Translated: CASSLKSYTEAFF.

This clone has just one count. V and J are TRBV18 and TRBJ1-1; D unresolved. V shed 3 bases and J shed 1 base, with 9 bases lying between them. Germline-derived CDR1 and CDR2 are KGHSH and LQKENI. This CDR3 contains 14 residues. This CDR3 is CASSPSPQNTEAFF. The CDR3 coding sequence is TGTGCCAGCTCACCGTCCCCCCAGAACACTGAAGCTTTCTTT.

The chain employs TRBV15 and TRBJ2-1, with D perhaps matching TRBD1 (6 bases). From germline, CDR1 is LNHNV and CDR2 YYDKDF (reference sequence). This CDR3 is 16 amino acids long. V lost 6 bases and J 6 bases, leaving 21 bases between the germline ends. The CDR3 is CATSPIPDSPGNEQFF. In nucleotides, the CDR3 is TGTGCCACCAGTCCGATCCCGGACAGCCCGGGCAATGAGCAGTTCTTC.

The chain recombines TRBV19 with TRBJ1-2, with D possibly being TRBD1 (5 bases). V was cut by 0 bases and J by 2 bases, with 7 bases left in between. This CDR3 has 14 residues. The germline CDR1 and CDR2 sequences are LNHDA and SQIVND (reference sequence). The CDR3 sequence: CASSIDPGNYGYTF. CDR3 bases: TGTGCCAGTAGTATAGATCCAGGGAACTATGGCTACACCTTC.

This clone showed up just once. The rearrangement links TRBV11-2 to TRBJ1-1, with unresolved D. There are 12 residues in the CDR3. V was clipped by 5 bases and J by 5 bases, with 9 bases between them. Germline V gene data show CDR1 as SGHAT and CDR2 as FQNNGV. The CDR3 sequence: CASSLARTEAFF. CDR3 nucleotides: TGTGCCAGCAGCCTCGCCAGGACTGAAGCTTTCTTT.

The chain recombines TRBV28 with TRBJ2-5; 7 nucleotides line up with TRBD1. CDR1 is MDHEN and CDR2 is SYDVKM in the germline V gene. The V gene end was trimmed by 4 bases and the J gene end by 10 bases; junction bases not matched to a gene: 12. The CDR3 spans 14 residues. The CDR3 DNA sequence: TGTGCCAGCAGTTCACAGGGGACCAGACAAGGCCAGTACTTC. Protein sequence: CASSSQGTRQGQYF.

This rearrangement joins TRBV6-5 to TRBJ1-3, with TRBD1 as a possible D gene (6 bases). Trimming removed 3 bases from V and 3 bases from J, with 12 bases in between. CDR3 length: 15 residues. The germline gives CDR1 MNHEY, CDR2 SVGAGI. The CDR3: CASSYGSGDGNTIYF. The CDR3 region has the DNA TGTGCCAGCAGTTATGGGTCAGGGGATGGAAACACCATATATTTT.

The count of this clone is one. The rearrangement links TRBV2 to TRBJ1-1; 7 positions agree with TRBD1. Germline-derived CDR1 and CDR2 are SNHLY and FYNNEI. The CDR3 loop spans 17 amino acids. V lost 6 bases, J lost 0 bases, and 13 bases stayed unmatched. CDR3 sequence (DNA): TGTGCCAGCAGCGGCCGACAGGGTGATCTGGTGAACACTGAAGCTTTCTTT. Its protein product is CASSGRQGDLVNTEAFF.

This rearrangement joins TRBV9 to TRBJ2-2; D ambiguous. V gave up 0 bases and J gave up 6 bases, with 9 bases separating them. Germline loops: CDR1 SGDLS, CDR2 YYNGEE. The CDR3 runs to 14 residues. CDR3 residues: CASSVAQGPGELFF. DNA for the CDR3: TGTGCCAGCAGCGTAGCTCAAGGGCCCGGGGAGCTGTTTTTT.

The chain couples TRBV5-1 to TRBJ2-7, with D possibly being TRBD1 (5 bases). V lost 0 bases and J lost 3, with 16 bases in between. Per the germline V gene, CDR1 is SGHRS and CDR2 is YFSETQ. CDR3 length: 16 residues. CDR3 residues: CASSLDSRQSRYEQYF. The DNA of the CDR3 is TGCGCCAGCAGCTTGGACAGCAGACAGTCCCGCTACGAGCAGTACTTC.

This chain links TRBV7-3 with TRBJ1-1; D is unclear. Germline values: CDR1 SGHTA, CDR2 FQGTGA. CDR3 length: 12 residues. The V end lost 5 bases, the J end lost 3 bases, and 7 bases lay between the germline ends. In DNA form, the CDR3 reads TGTGCCAGCAGCCCAGAGGACACTGAAGCTTTCTTT. Its translation is CASSPEDTEAFF.